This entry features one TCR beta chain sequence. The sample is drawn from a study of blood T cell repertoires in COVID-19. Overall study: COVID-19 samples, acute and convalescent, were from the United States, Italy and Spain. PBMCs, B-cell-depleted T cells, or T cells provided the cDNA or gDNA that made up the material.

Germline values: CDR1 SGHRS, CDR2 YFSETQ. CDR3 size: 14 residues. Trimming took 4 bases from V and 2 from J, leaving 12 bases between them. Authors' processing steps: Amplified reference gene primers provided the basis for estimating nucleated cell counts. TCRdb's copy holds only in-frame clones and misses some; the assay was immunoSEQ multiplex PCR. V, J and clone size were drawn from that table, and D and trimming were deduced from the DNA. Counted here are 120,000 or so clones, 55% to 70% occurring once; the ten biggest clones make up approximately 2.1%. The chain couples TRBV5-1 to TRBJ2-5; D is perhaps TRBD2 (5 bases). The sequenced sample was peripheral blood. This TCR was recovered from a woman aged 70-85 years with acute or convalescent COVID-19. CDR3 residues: CASSPGLTQETQYF. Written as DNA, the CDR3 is TGCGCCAGCAGCCCAGGACTGACTCAAGAGACCCAGTACTTC.